This TCR beta chain was sequenced in a study of CD8+ T cells in alopecia areata. In germline, CDR1 is MDHEN, CDR2 SYDVKM. The V end lost 4 bases, the J end lost 2 bases, and 9 bases lay between the germline ends. The CDR3 spans 13 residues. RNA was extracted and reverse transcribed into cDNA as the sequencing template. Method: immunoSEQ multiplex PCR; TCRdb's copy keeps in-frame clones and lacks some. The table lists 90,000 to 130,000 clones, 50% to 70% of them singletons. V and J are TRBV28 and TRBJ2-7; unclear D gene. This TCR was sampled from a human donor with alopecia areata. The sequencing sample was made of NKG2D-low CD8+ T cells sorted from blood. Written as DNA, the CDR3 is TGTGCCAGCAGTTATCCCAGAACCTACGAGCAGTACTTC. Translating it yields CASSYPRTYEQYF.